This is a list of T cell receptor beta chains from one sample in a study of cytomegalovirus exposure and HLA in healthy donors. Profiling relied on immunoSEQ multiplex PCR, and the TCRdb table lists in-frame clones only, not all of them. The sample holds about 150,000 clones, around 79% seen once. Sequenced input: PBMCs. Receptors originate from a human donor in good health. The CDR3 runs from the conserved cysteine through the conserved F or W. The D gene is left open where the match is weak. Where a row states a size, it is once, few, many or the class of an expanded clone; other rows omit it.

once | TRBJ2-4 | TRBD2 | TRBV6-5 | CASSYNRGGVGIQYF | TGTGCCAGCAGTTACAACCGGGGGGGCGTCGGCATTCAGTACTTC
few | TRBJ2-1 | . | TRBV10-3 | CAISEDRDFEQFF | TGTGCCATCAGTGAAGACCGGGACTTTGAGCAGTTCTTC
. | TRBJ2-5 | TRBD1 | TRBV5-6 | CASSLQGRQETQYF | TGTGCCAGCAGCTTACAGGGGAGACAAGAGACCCAGTACTTC
. | TRBJ1-2 | . | TRBV4-2 | CASSQVNIPVNYGYTF | TGTGCCAGCAGCCAAGTCAACATTCCCGTCAACTATGGCTACACCTTC
. | TRBJ2-1 | TRBD2 | TRBV28 | CASRRTSGSFSYNEQFF | TGTGCCAGCAGGCGAACTAGCGGGAGTTTCTCCTACAATGAGCAGTTCTTC
once | TRBJ2-7 | . | TRBV30 | CAWSVHRYEQYF | TGTGCCTGGAGTGTACACAGATACGAGCAGTACTTC
. | TRBJ2-1 | . | TRBV6-5 | CASSSDSNNEQFF | TGTGCCAGCAGCTCGGACTCCAACAATGAGCAGTTCTTC
once | TRBJ1-1 | . | TRBV21-1 | CASNTRGDKDRGFVNTEAFF | TGTGCCAGCAACACGAGAGGAGACAAAGACAGGGGATTTGTTAACACTGAAGCTTTCTTT
. | TRBJ2-7 | . | TRBV5-4 | CASSPEERVSYEQYF | TGTGCCAGCAGCCCCGAGGAGCGGGTCTCCTACGAGCAGTACTTC
. | TRBJ2-7 | TRBD1 | TRBV10-3 | CAMGTGGGYEQYF | TGTGCCATGGGGACAGGGGGCGGCTACGAGCAGTACTTC
. | TRBJ2-3 | . | TRBV30 | CAWSPSIDTQYF | TGTGCCTGGAGTCCCTCTATAGATACGCAGTATTTT
. | TRBJ1-2 | . | TRBV5-4 | CASSLVRDGYTF | TGTGCCAGCAGCTTGGTCAGGGATGGCTACACCTTC
. | TRBJ1-4 | TRBD1 | TRBV29-1 | CSAGTGNNEKLFF | TGCAGCGCGGGGACAGGCAACAATGAAAAACTGTTTTTT
. | TRBJ1-5 | . | TRBV7-9 | CASSPDVGGREQPQHF | TGTGCCAGCAGCCCAGACGTGGGGGGTAGAGAGCAGCCCCAGCATTTT
. | TRBJ1-1 | . | TRBV5-4 | CASSLRGEVAFF | TGTGCCAGCAGCTTACGGGGGGAGGTAGCTTTCTTT
. | TRBJ1-4 | TRBD1 | TRBV30 | CAWSRTGGSTNEKLFF | TGTGCCTGGAGTCGGACAGGGGGGTCAACTAATGAAAAACTGTTTTTT
. | TRBJ1-4 | . | TRBV27 | CASSFHGEKLFF | TGTGCCAGCAGTTTCCACGGGGAAAAACTGTTTTTT
. | TRBJ2-1 | TRBD2 | TRBV27 | CASSLAGLALNEQFF | TGTGCCAGCAGTTTAGCGGGACTAGCTCTGAATGAGCAGTTCTTC
. | TRBJ1-2 | . | TRBV6-1 | CASSEASWRSYGYTF | TGTGCCAGCAGTGAAGCTTCGTGGCGGAGCTATGGCTACACCTTC
once | TRBJ2-1 | TRBD2 | TRBV15 | CATSRDRVLSGRSLDEQFF | TGTGCCACCAGCAGAGATCGGGTTCTTAGCGGGAGATCGTTGGATGAGCAGTTCTTC
. | TRBJ1-6 | . | TRBV30 | CAWSVRQTGPTPLHF | TGTGCCTGGAGTGTACGCCAAACAGGTCCGACACCCCTCCACTTT
. | TRBJ1-1 | TRBD1 | TRBV25-1 | CASSEYGTGREAFF | TGTGCCAGCAGTGAATATGGGACAGGGCGTGAAGCTTTCTTT
. | TRBJ1-1 | . | TRBV6-1 | CASSEAPMGAVGRNTEAFF | TGTGCCAGCAGTGAAGCACCCATGGGGGCGGTTGGGAGGAACACTGAAGCTTTCTTT
. | TRBJ2-2 | TRBD2 | TRBV4-1 | CASSDSGGENTGELFF | TGCGCCAGCAGCGACAGCGGGGGAGAGAACACCGGGGAGCTGTTTTTT
. | TRBJ2-3 | TRBD2 | TRBV19 | CASKQLAGGPADTQYF | TGTGCCAGTAAGCAACTAGCGGGGGGGCCGGCAGATACGCAGTATTTT
. | TRBJ2-1 | TRBD2 | TRBV7-7 | CASSSLKRGDHNEQFF | TGTGCCAGCAGCTCCCTTAAGCGGGGGGATCATAATGAGCAGTTCTTC
few | TRBJ2-3 | . | TRBV7-9 | CASSLESVSDTQYF | TGTGCCAGCAGCTTAGAATCAGTATCGGATACGCAGTATTTT
. | TRBJ1-5 | . | TRBV7-2 | CASSLRGAGGQPQHF | TGTGCCAGCAGCTTGCGAGGGGCTGGAGGGCAGCCCCAGCATTTT
. | TRBJ1-5 | . | TRBV4-1 | CASSQVGTRNQPQHF | TGCGCCAGCAGCCAAGTAGGTACTAGAAATCAGCCCCAGCATTTT
. | TRBJ1-1 | . | TRBV5-4 | CASSLQSVNTEAFF | TGTGCCAGCAGCTTACAATCAGTGAACACTGAAGCTTTCTTT
. | TRBJ1-1 | TRBD1 | TRBV5-5 | CASSITGQGAIDTEAFF | TGTGCCAGCAGCATTACAGGACAGGGGGCGATTGACACTGAAGCTTTCTTT
. | TRBJ2-5 | . | TRBV11-2 | CASSISIETQYF | TGTGCCAGCAGCATCTCTATTGAGACCCAGTACTTC
. | TRBJ2-7 | TRBD1 | TRBV14 | CASSLGQGGTYEQYF | TGTGCCAGCAGCCTGGGACAGGGGGGCACCTACGAGCAGTACTTC
. | TRBJ1-5 | . | TRBV2 | CASSPDTRGQPQHF | TGTGCCAGCAGTCCCGACACTCGGGGTCAGCCCCAGCATTTT
. | TRBJ2-1 | . | TRBV7-9 | CASSLDIAVYNEQFF | TGTGCCAGCAGCCTTGACATAGCGGTGTACAATGAGCAGTTCTTC
. | TRBJ2-3 | TRBD1 | TRBV5-1 | CASSRTGTGTDTQYF | TGCGCCAGCAGCAGGACAGGGACAGGCACAGATACGCAGTATTTT
few | TRBJ1-1 | . | TRBV6-5 | CASSPRWRETEAFF | TGTGCCAGCAGTCCCCGGTGGAGGGAAACTGAAGCTTTCTTT
. | TRBJ2-1 | . | TRBV5-1 | CASRSTGVSYNEQFF | TGCGCCAGCAGATCGACAGGAGTCTCCTACAATGAGCAGTTCTTC
. | TRBJ2-3 | . | TRBV5-4 | CASSLEETGTDTQYF | TGTGCCAGCAGCTTGGAGGAGACTGGCACAGATACGCAGTATTTT
. | TRBJ2-7 | TRBD1 | TRBV2 | CASSEALGGWNEQYF | TGTGCCAGCAGTGAAGCGTTAGGGGGCTGGAACGAGCAGTACTTC
. | TRBJ1-2 | TRBD1 | TRBV27 | CASSFGTGDGYTF | TGTGCCAGCAGTTTCGGGACAGGGGATGGCTACACCTTC
. | TRBJ2-7 | . | TRBV7-9 | CASSPTNPYEQYF | TGTGCCAGCAGCCCAACAAATCCCTACGAGCAGTACTTC
. | TRBJ2-5 | TRBD1 | TRBV25-1 | CASSSFRDRKETQYF | TGTGCCAGCAGTTCTTTCCGGGACAGAAAAGAGACCCAGTACTTC
. | TRBJ2-3 | TRBD2 | TRBV7-3 | CASSLFPSGRKSDTQYF | TGTGCCAGCAGCTTATTCCCTAGCGGGAGGAAGTCAGATACGCAGTATTTT
. | TRBJ2-7 | TRBD1 | TRBV18 | CASSPLSAAGQGISYEQYF | TGTGCCAGCTCACCATTAAGCGCCGCGGGACAGGGAATCTCCTACGAGCAGTACTTC
. | TRBJ2-3 | . | TRBV6-6 | CASSQWDLTRDTQYF | TGTGCCAGCAGTCAGTGGGACTTGACACGAGATACGCAGTATTTT
once | TRBJ1-4 | . | TRBV6-1 | CASSELAGSTNNGF | TGTGCCAGCAGTGAACTCGCCGGGAGCACAAACAACGGCTTT
few | TRBJ2-1 | TRBD2 | TRBV11-3 | CASSLDGTSGGSEQFF | TGTGCCAGCAGCTTAGATGGGACTAGCGGGGGGAGCGAGCAGTTCTTC
once | TRBJ1-6 | TRBD1 | TRBV5-6 | CASSLTGAYNSPLHF | TGTGCCAGCAGCTTAACAGGGGCTTATAATTCACCCCTCCACTTT
few | TRBJ1-3 | TRBD1 | TRBV14 | CASSQGTGVSGNTIYF | TGTGCCAGCAGCCAGGGTACAGGGGTTTCTGGAAACACCATATATTTT